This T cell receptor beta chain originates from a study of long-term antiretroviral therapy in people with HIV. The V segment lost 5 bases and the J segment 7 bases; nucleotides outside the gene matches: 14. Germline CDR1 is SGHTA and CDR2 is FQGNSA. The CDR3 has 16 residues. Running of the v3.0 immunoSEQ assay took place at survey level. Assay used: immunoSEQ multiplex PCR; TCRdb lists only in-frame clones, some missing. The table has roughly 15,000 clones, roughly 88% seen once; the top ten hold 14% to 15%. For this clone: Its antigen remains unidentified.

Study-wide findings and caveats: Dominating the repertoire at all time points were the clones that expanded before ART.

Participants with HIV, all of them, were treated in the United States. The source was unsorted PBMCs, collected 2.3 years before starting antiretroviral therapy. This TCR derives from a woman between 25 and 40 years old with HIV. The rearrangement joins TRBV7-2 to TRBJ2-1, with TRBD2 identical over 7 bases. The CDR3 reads CASSRRTSPLRNEQFF. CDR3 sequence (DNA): TGTGCCAGCAGCCGCAGGACTAGTCCCCTGCGGAATGAGCAGTTCTTC.